Shown below are 22 T cell receptor beta chains from a single sample sequenced in a study of CD8 T cells in Susac syndrome. RNA in amounts of about 0.5 to 1 ug was reverse transcribed with random hexamers. One entry per CDR3 protein results from TCRdb running MiXCR on the immunoSEQ multiplex PCR reads. Of around 200,000 distinct CDR3 sequences listed, 95% were seen once; the top ten hold approximately 0.08%. Input material: CD4+ T cells from PBMCs. All receptors come from a human donor with multiple sclerosis.

CDR3 sequence reads: CTSWRGIQETQYF. The CDR3 nucleotides are TGCACCAGCTGGCGGGGAATACAAGAGACCCAGTACTTC. The chain has TRBV1 and TRBJ2-5; the table calls TRBD2, which could not be checked here. TRBV1 is assigned pseudogene status. This CDR3 has 13 residues.

The CDR3 coding sequence is TGTGCCAGCTCACCACGTCCCGGGGCGGCCGACGAGCAGTACTTC. As protein: CASSPRPGAADEQYF. J is TRBJ2-7 and V is TRBV18; D tentatively fits TRBD1 or TRBD2 (5 bases each). This CDR3 region has 15 residues. V was shortened by 1 base and J by 5 bases, with 15 bases between the two germline ends. Germline CDR1 reads KGHSH; CDR2 reads LQKENI. Filled out from reference TRBV18 and TRBJ2-7, the complete variable domain reads NAGVMQNPRHLVRRRGQEARLRCSPMKGHSHVYWYRQLPEEGLKFMVYLQKENIIDESGMPKERFSAEFPKEGPSILRIQQVVRGDSAAYFCASSPRPGAADEQYFGPGTRLTVT.

The chain has TRBV3-1 and TRBJ2-6; 7 bases fit TRBD1. Losses at the gene ends were 8 bases for V and 0 bases for J; bases not matched to a gene: 4. This CDR3 is 15 amino acids long. CDR1 is LGHDT and CDR2 is YNNKEL in the germline V gene (reference sequence). The chain's CDR3 is CASRDSPSGANVLTF. The DNA of the CDR3 is TGTGCCAGCCGGGACAGTCCCTCTGGGGCCAACGTCCTGACTTTC.

The chain recombines TRBV20-1 with TRBJ1-1; possibly TRBD1 for D (5 bases). The V gene's germline CDR1 is DFQATT and CDR2 SNEGSKA (reference sequence). With 6 bases removed from V and 3 bases from J, the gap between germline ends came to 17 bases. The CDR3 covers 14 residues. The CDR3 region has the DNA TGCAGTGCGACGGGAGGCCGGGGGGACACTGAAGCTTTCTTT. This gives the protein CSATGGRGDTEAFF.

This clonotype was seen once. CDR3 region: CSATDRGETQYF. The CDR3 DNA is TGCAGTGCCACGGACAGGGGGGAGACCCAGTACTTC. This chain links TRBV20-1 with TRBJ2-5; 10 bases map to TRBD1. V lost 6 bases and J lost 5; bases outside the gene matches: 3. CDR1 and CDR2 (germline): DFQATT, SNEGSKA (reference sequence). The CDR3 extends over 12 amino acids.

The V call is TRBV5-4, the J call TRBJ2-1; D remains unclear. V was shortened by 2 bases and J by 1 base, with 7 bases between the two germline ends. The length of the CDR3 is 14 residues. CDR1 is SGHNT and CDR2 is YYREEE in the germline V gene (reference sequence). This CDR3 reads CASSFLGSYNEQFF. The CDR3 coding sequence is TGTGCCAGCAGCTTCCTCGGGTCCTACAATGAGCAGTTCTTC.

V is TRBV7-9 and J is TRBJ1-5; unclear D gene. CDR1 SEHNR and CDR2 FQNEAQ come from the germline V gene (reference sequence). The CDR3 has 13 amino acids. V lost 3 bases and J 4 bases, leaving 7 bases between the germline ends. CDR3 sequence reads: CASSLTVNQPQHF. CDR3 coding DNA: TGTGCCAGCAGCTTGACTGTTAATCAGCCCCAGCATTTT.

The chain joins TRBV2 to TRBJ1-6; 7 bases fit TRBD1. CDR3 length: 14 residues. The junction had 7 bases not matched to a gene; V was cut back by 6 bases and J by 8 bases. CDR1 and CDR2 (germline): SNHLY, FYNNEI. The CDR3 region has the DNA TGTGCCAGCAGGGGGACAGCCCGGCATTCACCCCTCCACTTT. Amino acid sequence: CASRGTARHSPLHF. Complete variable domain (other parts from reference TRBV2 and TRBJ1-6): EPEVTQTPSHQVTQMGQEVILRCVPISNHLYFYWYRQILGQKVEFLVSFYNNEISEKSEIFDDQFSVERPDGSNFTLKIRSTKLEDSAMYFCASRGTARHSPLHFGNGTRLTVT.

The chain joins TRBV12-3 or TRBV12-4 to TRBJ2-2; D ambiguous. V gave up 5 bases and J gave up 8 bases, with 6 bases separating them. The CDR3 runs to 11 residues. The CDR3 loop is CASSRGGELFF. As DNA, the CDR3 is TGTGCCAGCAGTCGTGGTGGGGAGCTGTTTTTT.

This clonotype is a singleton in its sample. This chain uses TRBV12-3 or TRBV12-4 with TRBJ2-1; TRBD2 matches at 7 bases. V was pared by 0 bases and J by 6 bases, with 8 bases of the junction left unmatched. The CDR3 extends over 16 amino acids. CDR3 residues: CASSLARLAVANEQFF. The CDR3 DNA follows: TGTGCCAGCAGTTTAGCTAGGCTAGCGGTCGCCAATGAGCAGTTCTTC.

This sequence joins TRBV5-1 and TRBJ2-1; 11 bases map to TRBD2. J was trimmed by 10 bases and V by 5 bases; bases with no gene match: 5. Germline V gene data show CDR1 as SGHRS and CDR2 as YFSETQ. CDR3 length equals 13 residues. The CDR3 protein is CASSYGTSGEQFF. The CDR3 nucleotides are TGCGCCAGCAGTTACGGGACTAGCGGCGAGCAGTTCTTC.

CDR3 in amino acids: CAWIPLDREANEQFF. The CDR3 DNA follows: TGTGCCTGGATCCCTTTGGACAGGGAGGCCAATGAGCAGTTCTTC. J is TRBJ2-1 and V is TRBV30; the match to TRBD1 covers 8 bases. J was trimmed by 6 bases and V by 4 bases; bases with no gene match: 11. Germline CDR1 reads GTSNPN; CDR2 reads SVGIG (reference sequence). CDR3 size: 15 residues.

V and J are TRBV11-1 and TRBJ1-1; D not certain. The V gene's germline CDR1 is SGHAT and CDR2 FQDESV (reference sequence). Trimming left V 2 bases short and J 8 bases short, with 12 bases between. This CDR3 contains 13 residues. CDR3 protein: CASSLSSDQEAFF. The CDR3 DNA follows: TGTGCCAGCAGCTTATCTTCGGATCAGGAAGCTTTCTTT.

This chain links TRBV29-1 with TRBJ1-1, with 8 nucleotides matching TRBD1. Germline values: CDR1 SQVTM, CDR2 ANQGSEA. J was trimmed by 7 bases and V by 8 bases; bases with no gene match: 6. This CDR3 spans 11 amino acids. The CDR3 DNA is TGCAGCACTTGGACAGGGCGTGAAGCTTTCTTT. It specifies CSTWTGREAFF.

To note about this clonotype: One end of the junction does not line up with germline, which may come from a read error. The chain uses TRBV12-3 or TRBV12-4 and TRBJ2-4; D may be TRBD2 (6 bases). CDR3 length equals 14 residues. The CDR3 sequence is CASSLAGGADIQYF. CDR3 in DNA: TGTGCCAGTAGTTTAGCCGGCGGGGCGGACATTCAGTACTTC.

The chain carries TRBV6-5 and TRBJ2-5, with TRBD2 matching over 10 bases. The V segment lost 1 base and the J segment 5 bases; nucleotides outside the gene matches: 4. CDR1 is MNHEY, CDR2 SVGAGI, per germline. The CDR3 runs 15 residues. The CDR3 nucleotides are TGTGCCAGCAGTTACTTAAGCGGGGGGGCGGAGACCCAGTACTTC. Its protein product is CASSYLSGGAETQYF.

The chain uses TRBV12-3 or TRBV12-4 and TRBJ1-5; 10 positions agree with TRBD1. The CDR3 is 14 amino acids. The trim removed 6 bases at V and 2 bases at J, leaving 1 base unmatched. In DNA, the CDR3 is TGTGCCAGCAGGGGGACAGGGGGCAATCAGCCCCAGCATTTT. It translates to CASRGTGGNQPQHF.

This clonotype occurred once. The chain couples TRBV6-6 to TRBJ2-3, with D perhaps TRBD1 (6 bases). Germline assignment: CDR1 MNHNY and CDR2 SVGAGI (reference sequence). This CDR3 has 14 amino acids. V lost 8 bases, J lost 5 bases, and 17 bases lay in between. DNA of the CDR3: TGTGCCAGCGCCTTAGGCCCCAGGGGAGATACGCAGTATTTT. This codes for CASALGPRGDTQYF.

As regards this clonotype: One end of the junction varies from germline; a read error may be responsible. The chain carries TRBV23-1 and TRBJ1-5; D remains ambiguous. TRBV23-1 qualifies as an ORF whose function is uncertain. The CDR3 contains 9 residues. DNA for the CDR3: TGCGCCAGCAGTCAGCCCCAGCATTTT. It is translated as CASSQPQHF.

The chain employs TRBV6-5 and TRBJ1-6; TRBD1 is a possible D gene (5 bases). This CDR3 spans 14 amino acids. Germline lookup yields CDR1 MNHEY and CDR2 SVGAGI. V gave up 5 bases and J gave up 4 bases, with 9 bases separating them. CDR3 coding DNA: TGTGCCAGCAGTAGGGACCGATATAATTCACCCCTCCACTTT. Translating it yields CASSRDRYNSPLHF.

J is TRBJ2-2 and V is TRBV3-1; D gene unclear. With 4 bases removed from V and 4 bases from J, the gap between germline ends came to 7 bases. CDR1 and CDR2 (germline): LGHDT, YNNKEL (reference sequence). This CDR3 is 13 amino acids long. The CDR3 loop is CASSPHSTGELFF. Written as DNA, the CDR3 is TGTGCCAGCAGCCCTCATTCCACCGGGGAGCTGTTTTTT.

The chain joins TRBV2 to TRBJ1-4, with D hard to call. This CDR3 spans 12 amino acids. V lost 5 bases and J lost 8, with 9 bases in between. CDR1 is SNHLY and CDR2 is FYNNEI in the germline V gene. For the CDR3, the DNA is TGTGCCAGCAGTCAAAACAGCGAAAAACTGTTTTTT. It encodes CASSQNSEKLFF.